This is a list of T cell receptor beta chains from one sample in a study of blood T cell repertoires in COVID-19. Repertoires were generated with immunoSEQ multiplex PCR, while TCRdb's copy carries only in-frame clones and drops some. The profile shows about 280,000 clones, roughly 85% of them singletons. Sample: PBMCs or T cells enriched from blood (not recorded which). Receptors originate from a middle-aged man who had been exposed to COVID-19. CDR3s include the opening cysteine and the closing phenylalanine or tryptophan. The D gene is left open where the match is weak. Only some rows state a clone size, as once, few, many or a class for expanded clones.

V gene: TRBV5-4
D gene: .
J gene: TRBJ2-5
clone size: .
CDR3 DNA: TGTGCCAGCAGCTTGGATCCACAAGAGACCCAGTACTTC
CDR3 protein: CASSLDPQETQYF

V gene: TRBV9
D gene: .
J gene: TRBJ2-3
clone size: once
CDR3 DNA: TGTGCCAGCAGCTCAAGCCCTAAAAGCACAGATACGCAGTATTTT
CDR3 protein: CASSSSPKSTDTQYF

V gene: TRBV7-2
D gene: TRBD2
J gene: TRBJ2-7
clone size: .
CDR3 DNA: TGTGCCAGCAGCTTTTCGGTAGCGGGATCCTACGAGCAGTACTTC
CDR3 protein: CASSFSVAGSYEQYF

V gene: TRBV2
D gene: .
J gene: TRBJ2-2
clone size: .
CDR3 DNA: TGTGCCAGCAGGGAGAGAGCGAACACCGGGGAGCTGTTTTTT
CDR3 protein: CASRERANTGELFF

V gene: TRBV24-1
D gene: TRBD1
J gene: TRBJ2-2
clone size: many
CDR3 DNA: TGTGCCACCAGAACCGGGACAGGGGACACCGGGGAGCTGTTTTTT
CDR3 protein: CATRTGTGDTGELFF

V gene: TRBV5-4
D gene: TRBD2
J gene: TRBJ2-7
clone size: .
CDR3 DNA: TGTGCCAGCAGCTTGGGGGGACTAGCGGGTGAACAGTACTTC
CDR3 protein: CASSLGGLAGEQYF

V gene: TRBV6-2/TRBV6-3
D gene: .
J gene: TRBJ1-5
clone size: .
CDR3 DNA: TGTGCCAGCAGTTACTCGCGCCGACCCCAGCATTTT
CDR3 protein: CASSYSRRPQHF

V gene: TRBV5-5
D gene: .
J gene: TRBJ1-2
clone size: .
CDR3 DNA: TGTGCCAGCAGCTTGGGCGGGGTAGATGGCTACACCTTC
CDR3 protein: CASSLGGVDGYTF

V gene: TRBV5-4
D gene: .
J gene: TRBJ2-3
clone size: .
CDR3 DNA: TGTGCCAGCAGCTTGCCCGGCGGGGATACGCAGTATTTT
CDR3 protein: CASSLPGGDTQYF

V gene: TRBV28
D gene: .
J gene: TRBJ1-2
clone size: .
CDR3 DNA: TGTGCCAGCAGTCCATCCAGGGTCTATGGCTACACCTTC
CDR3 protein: CASSPSRVYGYTF

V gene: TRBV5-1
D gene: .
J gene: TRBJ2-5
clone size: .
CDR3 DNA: TGCGCCAGCAGCTTTGCGCACGGGGAGACCCAGTACTTC
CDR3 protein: CASSFAHGETQYF

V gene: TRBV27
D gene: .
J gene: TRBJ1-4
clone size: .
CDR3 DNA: TGTGCCAGCAGTTCCGACAGAATCAATGAAAAACTGTTTTTT
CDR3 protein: CASSSDRINEKLFF

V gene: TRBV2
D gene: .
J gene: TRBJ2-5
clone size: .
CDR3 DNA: TGTGCCAGCCGGAGGGGTCAAGAGACCCAGTACTTC
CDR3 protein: CASRRGQETQYF

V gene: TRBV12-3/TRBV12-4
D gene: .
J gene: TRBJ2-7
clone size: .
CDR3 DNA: TGTGCCAGCAGTACGGGACAATACTACGAGCAGTACTTC
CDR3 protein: CASSTGQYYEQYF

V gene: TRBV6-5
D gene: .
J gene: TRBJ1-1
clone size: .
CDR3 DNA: TGTGCCAGCAGAAACCCCCTCCAGGAAGCTTTCTTT
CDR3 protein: CASRNPLQEAFF

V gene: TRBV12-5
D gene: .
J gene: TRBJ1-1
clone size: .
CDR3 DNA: TGTGCTAGTGGTTTGGTACTCAGTGGCGGCACTGAAGCTTTCTTT
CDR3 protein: CASGLVLSGGTEAFF

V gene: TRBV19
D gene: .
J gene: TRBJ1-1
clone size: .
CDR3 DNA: TGTGCCAGTAGCCTAAGGGTTCAGGGATTTATGAACACTGAAGCTTTCTTT
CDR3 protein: CASSLRVQGFMNTEAFF

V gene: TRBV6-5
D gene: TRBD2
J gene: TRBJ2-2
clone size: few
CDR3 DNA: TGTGCCGGAAAAAGCGGGACCAACACCGGGGAGCTGTTTTTT
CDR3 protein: CAGKSGTNTGELFF

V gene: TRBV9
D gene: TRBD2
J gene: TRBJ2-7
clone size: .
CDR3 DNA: TGTGCCAGCAGCTTAGGTAGCGGGAGCTACGAGCAGTACTTC
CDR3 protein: CASSLGSGSYEQYF

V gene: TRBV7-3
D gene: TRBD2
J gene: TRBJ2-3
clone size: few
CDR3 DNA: TGTGCCAGCAGCTTCCGGGCGGGGGAGCCTACAGATACGCAGTATTTT
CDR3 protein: CASSFRAGEPTDTQYF

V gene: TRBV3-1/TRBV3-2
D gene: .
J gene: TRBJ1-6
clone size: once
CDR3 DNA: TGTGCCAGCAGCAATTTCGAGGCCTCCTCACCCCTCCACTTT
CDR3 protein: CASSNFEASSPLHF

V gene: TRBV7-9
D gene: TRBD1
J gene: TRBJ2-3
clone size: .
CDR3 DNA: TGTGCCAGCAGCGAATACGACAGGGGGTCTGATACGCAGTATTTT
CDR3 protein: CASSEYDRGSDTQYF

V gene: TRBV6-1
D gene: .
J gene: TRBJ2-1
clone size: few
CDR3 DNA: TGTGCCAGCAGTGAAGATACCGGCCGGGGCTACAATGAGCAGTTCTTC
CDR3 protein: CASSEDTGRGYNEQFF

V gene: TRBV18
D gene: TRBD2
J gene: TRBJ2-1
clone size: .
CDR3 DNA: TGTGCCAGCTCACCGGCTGGCGGACTAGCCGACCTCAATGAGCAGTTCTTC
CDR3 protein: CASSPAGGLADLNEQFF

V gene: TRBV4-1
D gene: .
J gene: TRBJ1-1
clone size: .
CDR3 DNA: TGCGCCAGCAGCCAAGCGGTGAACACTGAAGCTTTCTTT
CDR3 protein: CASSQAVNTEAFF

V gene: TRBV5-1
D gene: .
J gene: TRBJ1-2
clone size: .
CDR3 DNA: TGCGCCAGCAGCCCTGGGGGCAGGGAGGGGTATGGCTACACCTTC
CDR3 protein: CASSPGGREGYGYTF

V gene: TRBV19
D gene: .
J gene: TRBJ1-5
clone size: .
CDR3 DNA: TGTGCCAGTAGTAGGAGGGGGAGGGCCGACTACAATCAGCCCCAGCATTTT
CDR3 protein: CASSRRGRADYNQPQHF

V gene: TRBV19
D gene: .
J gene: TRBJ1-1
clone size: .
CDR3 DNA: TGTGCCAGTAGCACTACTCTCCGACAGGCCCGAGGAGCTTTCTTT
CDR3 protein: CASSTTLRQARGAFF

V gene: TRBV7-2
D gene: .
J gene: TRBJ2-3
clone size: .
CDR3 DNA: TGTGCCAGCAGCCCGGGACTTCTTTCGGCGCAGTATTTT
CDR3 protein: CASSPGLLSAQYF

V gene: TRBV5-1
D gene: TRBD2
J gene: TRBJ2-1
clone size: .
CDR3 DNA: TGCGCCAGCAGCTTGGAGAGCGGGAGGGAGGACAATGAGCAGTTCTTC
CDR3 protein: CASSLESGREDNEQFF

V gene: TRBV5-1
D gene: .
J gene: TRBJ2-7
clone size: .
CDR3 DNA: TGCGCCAGCAGCTTGGAACGGAGCTCCTACGAGCAGTACTTC
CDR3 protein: CASSLERSSYEQYF

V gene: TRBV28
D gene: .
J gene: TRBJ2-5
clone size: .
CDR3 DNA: TGTGCCAGCAGCCTCACAACGGGGACCCAGTACTTC
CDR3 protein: CASSLTTGTQYF

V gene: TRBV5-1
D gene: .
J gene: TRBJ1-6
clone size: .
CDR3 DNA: TGCGCCAGCAGCTTAGCGGGGGGGGATTCACCCCTCCACTTT
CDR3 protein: CASSLAGGDSPLHF

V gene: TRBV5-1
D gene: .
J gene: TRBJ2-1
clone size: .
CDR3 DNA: TGCGCCAGCAGCTTGGGACTAAAGGACTACAATGAGCAGTTCTTC
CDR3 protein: CASSLGLKDYNEQFF

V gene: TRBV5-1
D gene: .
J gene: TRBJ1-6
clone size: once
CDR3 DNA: TGCGCCAGCAGCTTGTCCGGGGACTCCTATAATTCACCCCTCCACTTT
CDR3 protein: CASSLSGDSYNSPLHF

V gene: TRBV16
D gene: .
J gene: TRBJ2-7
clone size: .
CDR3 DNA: TGTGCCAGCAGCCCCAGGACTCTACCCACCTACGAGCAGTACTTC
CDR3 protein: CASSPRTLPTYEQYF

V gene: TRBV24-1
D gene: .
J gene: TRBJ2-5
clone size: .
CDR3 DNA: TGTGCCACCAGTGATTTTGCCAGCCAAGAGACCCAGTACTTC
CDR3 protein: CATSDFASQETQYF

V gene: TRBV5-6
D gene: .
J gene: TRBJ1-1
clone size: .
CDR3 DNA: TGTGCCAGCAGGGATAGACAGTTCTTGGCGAACACTGAAGCTTTCTTT
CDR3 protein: CASRDRQFLANTEAFF

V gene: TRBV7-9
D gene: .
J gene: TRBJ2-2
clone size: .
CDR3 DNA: TGTGCCAGCAGCTTAAGCCGGGTGAGCACCGGGGAGCTGTTTTTT
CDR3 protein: CASSLSRVSTGELFF

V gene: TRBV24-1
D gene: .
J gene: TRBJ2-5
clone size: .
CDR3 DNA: TGTGCCACCTCTGACAGCGAAGAGACCCAGTACTTC
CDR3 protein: CATSDSEETQYF

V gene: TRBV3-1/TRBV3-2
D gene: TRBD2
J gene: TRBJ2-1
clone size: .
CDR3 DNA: TGTGCCAGCAGCCTAGCGGGAGGCTACAATGAGCAGTTCTTC
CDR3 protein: CASSLAGGYNEQFF

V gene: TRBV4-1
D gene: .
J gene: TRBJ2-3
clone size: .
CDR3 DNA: TGCGCCAGCAGCCAAGGGGGGGTGTGGGCTAGCGGCACAGATACGCAGTATTTT
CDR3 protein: CASSQGGVWASGTDTQYF

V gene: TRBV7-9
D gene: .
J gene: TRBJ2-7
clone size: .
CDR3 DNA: TGTGCCAGCACAGTAGAGCGGGTCTCCTACGAGCAGTACTTC
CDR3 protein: CASTVERVSYEQYF

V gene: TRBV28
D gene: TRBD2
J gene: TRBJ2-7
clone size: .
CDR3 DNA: TGTGCCAGCAGTTTCCGACTAGCGGGGCTTTACGAGCAGTACTTC
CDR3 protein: CASSFRLAGLYEQYF

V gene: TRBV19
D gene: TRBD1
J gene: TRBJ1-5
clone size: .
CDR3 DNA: TGTGCCAGTAGTGATCGGGACAGAAATCAGCCCCAGCATTTT
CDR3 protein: CASSDRDRNQPQHF

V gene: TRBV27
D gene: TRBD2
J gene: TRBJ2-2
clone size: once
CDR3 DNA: TGTGCCAGCAGTTTAAAGCGGGATGGCACCGGGGAGCTGTTTTTT
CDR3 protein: CASSLKRDGTGELFF

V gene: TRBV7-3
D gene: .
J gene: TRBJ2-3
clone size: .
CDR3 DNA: TGTGCCAGCAGCTTATATCCCCTTTCCTCTGATACGCAGTATTTT
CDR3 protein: CASSLYPLSSDTQYF

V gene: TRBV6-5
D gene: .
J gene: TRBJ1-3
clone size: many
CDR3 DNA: TGTGCCAGCAGGGAGGTAATTGGAAACACCATATATTTT
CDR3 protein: CASREVIGNTIYF

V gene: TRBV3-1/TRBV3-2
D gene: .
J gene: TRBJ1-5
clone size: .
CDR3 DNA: TGTGCCAGCAGCCAAAGCGTCTTCCCTCAGCCCCAGCATTTT
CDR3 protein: CASSQSVFPQPQHF

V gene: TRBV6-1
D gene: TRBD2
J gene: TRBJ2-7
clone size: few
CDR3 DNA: TGTGCCAGCAGTGATTGGACTAGCGGGAGTGGCGAGCAGTACTTC
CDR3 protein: CASSDWTSGSGEQYF

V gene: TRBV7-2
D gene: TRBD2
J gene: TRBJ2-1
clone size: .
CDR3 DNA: TGTGCCAGCACCGATTGGGGGGGCTCCTACAATGAGCAGTTCTTC
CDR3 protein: CASTDWGGSYNEQFF

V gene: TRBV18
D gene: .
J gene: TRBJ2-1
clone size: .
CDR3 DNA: TGTGCCAGCTCACCCCTCCCGGACTCGGGGTTCTTC
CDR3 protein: CASSPLPDSGFF

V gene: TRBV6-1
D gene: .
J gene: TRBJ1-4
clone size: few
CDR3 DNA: TGTGCCAGCAGTGAGCTAGGTGAAAAACTGTTTTTT
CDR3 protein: CASSELGEKLFF

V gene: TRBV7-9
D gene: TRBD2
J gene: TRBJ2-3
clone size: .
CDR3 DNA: TGTGCCAGCACCGCGGGACTAGCGGGGTACACAGATACGCAGTATTTT
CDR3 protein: CASTAGLAGYTDTQYF

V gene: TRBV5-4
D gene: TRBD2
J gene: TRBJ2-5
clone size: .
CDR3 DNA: TGTGCCAGCAGCTTGTCCAGTCCAGCGGGAGGGCCAAGGAGGCAAGAGACCCAGTACTTC
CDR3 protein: CASSLSSPAGGPRRQETQYF

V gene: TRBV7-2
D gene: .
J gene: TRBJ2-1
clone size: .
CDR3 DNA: TGTGCCAGCCACATCTCCGGGACTCGCTCCTACAATGAGCAGTTCTTC
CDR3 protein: CASHISGTRSYNEQFF

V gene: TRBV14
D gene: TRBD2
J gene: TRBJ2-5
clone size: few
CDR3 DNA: TGTGCCAGCTCTACCCTTAGCGGGAGATATGGAGAGACCCAGTACTTC
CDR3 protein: CASSTLSGRYGETQYF

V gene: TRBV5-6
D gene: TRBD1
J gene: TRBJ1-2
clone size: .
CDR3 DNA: TGTGCCAGCAGCTCCCAGGGGGGTCTGAGAGGCTACACCTTC
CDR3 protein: CASSSQGGLRGYTF

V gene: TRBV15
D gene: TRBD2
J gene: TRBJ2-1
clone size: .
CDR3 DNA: TGTGCCACCAGCAGAGGAGTTATTAGCGGGGCGCACAATGAGCAGTTCTTC
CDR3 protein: CATSRGVISGAHNEQFF